Below are 8 T cell receptor beta chains sequenced from a single sample in a study of cytomegalovirus exposure and HLA in healthy donors. Researchers ran the PCR with 60 Vbeta and 13 Jbeta primers. Method: immunoSEQ multiplex PCR; TCRdb's copy keeps in-frame clones and lacks some. The table lists some 110,000 clones, with 6.8% in the top ten. The source material was PBMCs. These receptors came from a man aged 40-49 years in good health and CMV-seropositive.

The chain uses TRBV6-5 and TRBJ1-1; 9 nucleotides line up with TRBD1. V dropped 3 bases and J dropped 4; count of bases not matched to a gene: 6. This CDR3 is 15 amino acids long. CDR1 MNHEY and CDR2 SVGAGI come from the germline V gene. In DNA form, the CDR3 reads TGTGCCAGCAGTTATTACCCGACAGGGGGCACTGAAGCTTTCTTT. Protein sequence: CASSYYPTGGTEAFF.

This sequence joins TRBV2 and TRBJ1-1, with D unresolved. CDR1 and CDR2 (germline): SNHLY, FYNNEI. There are 13 residues in the CDR3. V shed 2 bases and J shed 5 bases, with 9 bases lying between them. CDR3 nucleotides: TGTGCCAGCAGTGAATACGCCGAGACTGAAGCTTTCTTT. It encodes CASSEYAETEAFF.

This sequence joins TRBV7-7 and TRBJ2-3; tentatively, D is TRBD2 (5 bases). From germline, CDR1 is SSHAT and CDR2 FNYEAQ (reference sequence). CDR3 length equals 15 residues. V was cut by 5 bases and J by 2 bases, with 14 bases left in between. CDR3 amino acids: CASSPEGGNTDTQYF. In nucleotides, the CDR3 is TGTGCCAGCAGCCCAGAGGGCGGCAACACAGATACGCAGTATTTT.

The V gene is TRBV18, the J gene TRBJ2-7; 9 bases line up with TRBD1. V trimming: 4 bases; J trimming: 3 bases; junction bases outside the gene matches: 1. Germline V lookup: CDR1 KGHSH, CDR2 LQKENI. CDR3 length: 13 residues. This CDR3 reads CASSRGQGYEQYF. In DNA form, the CDR3 reads TGTGCCAGCTCACGGGGACAGGGCTACGAGCAGTACTTC.

The chain uses TRBV6-1 and TRBJ1-1; D is possibly TRBD1 (5 bases). The germline gives CDR1 MNHNS, CDR2 SASEGT. This CDR3 region has 14 residues. V was pared by 6 bases and J by 1 base, with 12 bases between. This CDR3 reads CASSAGLGNTEAFF. The CDR3 region has the DNA TGTGCCAGCAGCGCAGGGTTGGGGAACACTGAAGCTTTCTTT.

The chain carries TRBV15 and TRBJ2-3; 7 bases fit TRBD2. In germline, CDR1 is LNHNV, CDR2 YYDKDF (reference sequence). The CDR3 loop spans 17 amino acids. With 0 bases clipped from V and 4 bases from J, the junction kept 10 bases outside the gene matches. CDR3 loop: CATSRDGAGDTADTQYF. The CDR3 region has the DNA TGTGCCACCAGCAGAGATGGGGCGGGAGATACAGCAGATACGCAGTATTTT.

This rearrangement joins TRBV19 to TRBJ1-1, with unresolved D. The CDR3 totals 14 residues. CDR1 is LNHDA and CDR2 is SQIVND in the germline V gene (reference sequence). Trimming left V 1 base short and J 0 bases short, with 6 bases between. The CDR3: CASSIGRVNTEAFF. The CDR3 DNA reads TGTGCCAGTAGTATAGGTCGGGTGAACACTGAAGCTTTCTTT.

The chain has TRBV4-2 and TRBJ2-4; 8 bases are a match to TRBD2. The CDR3 totals 16 residues. Germline V gives CDR1 LGHNA, CDR2 YNFKEQ. Germline trimming cut 3 bases from V and 4 bases from J; bases unmatched to any gene: 8. The CDR3 DNA reads as TGTGCCAGCAGCCAGGGGGGGGCGGGAGGAAAAAACATTCAGTACTTC. Amino acid sequence: CASSQGGAGGKNIQYF.